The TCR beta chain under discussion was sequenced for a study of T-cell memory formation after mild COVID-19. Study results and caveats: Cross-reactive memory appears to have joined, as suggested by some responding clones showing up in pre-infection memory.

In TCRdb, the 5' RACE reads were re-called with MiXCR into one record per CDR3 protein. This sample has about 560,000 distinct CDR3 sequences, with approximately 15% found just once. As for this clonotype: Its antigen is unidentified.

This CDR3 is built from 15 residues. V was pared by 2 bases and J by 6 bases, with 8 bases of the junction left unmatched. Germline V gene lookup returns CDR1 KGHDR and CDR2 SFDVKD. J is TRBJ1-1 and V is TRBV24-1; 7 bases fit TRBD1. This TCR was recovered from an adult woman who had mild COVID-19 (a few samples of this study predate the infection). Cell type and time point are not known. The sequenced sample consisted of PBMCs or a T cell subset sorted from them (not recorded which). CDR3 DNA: TGTGCCACCAGTGATTCGACAGGGCCAATGGCTGAAGCTTTCTTT. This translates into CATSDSTGPMAEAFF.